This T cell receptor beta chain was profiled in a study of blood T cells in healthy people across ages. Broader study findings: Across the age range, TCR beta diversity per million T cells fell in a roughly linear way. More naive CD4+ cells and higher diversity were found in long-lived than in aged donors.

Alongside a J-beta primer mix, a sample-barcoded 5' primer served in a second PCR lasting about 7 to 12 cycles. TCRdb passed the 5' RACE reads through MiXCR, listing each CDR3 protein once. Among about 830,000 distinct CDR3 sequences, 58% were seen once, and the ten largest hold 22%. As concerns this clonotype: The antigen is undetermined.

This CDR3 is 15 amino acids long. Germline V gene data show CDR1 as SEHNR and CDR2 as FQNEAQ (reference sequence). V was pared by 2 bases and J by 5 bases, with 14 bases between. The J gene is TRBJ2-3, the V gene TRBV7-9; D is possibly TRBD1 (6 bases). The material sequenced was blood. The TCR comes from a man aged 25-45 years in good health. This chain's CDR3 is CASSLSQGTRDTQYF. The DNA for the CDR3 is TGTGCCAGCAGCTTATCACAGGGAACGAGAGATACGCAGTATTTT.